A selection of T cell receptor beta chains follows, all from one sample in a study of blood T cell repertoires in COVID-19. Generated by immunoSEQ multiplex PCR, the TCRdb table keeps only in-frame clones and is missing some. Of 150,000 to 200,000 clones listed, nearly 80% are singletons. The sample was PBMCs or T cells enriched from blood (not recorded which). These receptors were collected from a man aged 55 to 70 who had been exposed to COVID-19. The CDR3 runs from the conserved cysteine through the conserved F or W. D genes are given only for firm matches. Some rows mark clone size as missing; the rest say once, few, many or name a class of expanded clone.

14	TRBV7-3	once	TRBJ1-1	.	TGTGCCAGCAGCTTAACGGGCACACCCACTGAAGCTTTCTTT	CASSLTGTPTEAFF
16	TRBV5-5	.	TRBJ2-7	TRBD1	TGTGCCAGCAGCCGGACCGGGACAGGGAGCTCCTACGAGCAGTACTTC	CASSRTGTGSSYEQYF
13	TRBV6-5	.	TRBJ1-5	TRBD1	TGTGCCAGCAGCCGGCAGGGGGCTCAGCCCCAGCATTTT	CASSRQGAQPQHF
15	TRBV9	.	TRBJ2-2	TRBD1	TGTGCCAGCAGCGCGGCTGTGACAGGGACAGGGGAGCTGTTTTTT	CASSAAVTGTGELFF
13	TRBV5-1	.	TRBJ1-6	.	TGCGCCAGCAGCTTGGGAGGCAATTCACCCCTCCACTTT	CASSLGGNSPLHF
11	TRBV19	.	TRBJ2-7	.	TGTGCCAGTGGCCAATTGTACGAGCAGTACTTC	CASGQLYEQYF
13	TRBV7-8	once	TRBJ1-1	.	TGTGCCAGCAGCTTACGAGGTAACACTGAAGCTTTCTTT	CASSLRGNTEAFF
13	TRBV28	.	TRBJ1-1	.	TGTGCCAGCAGTTTGGGGGGGAACACTGAAGCTTTCTTT	CASSLGGNTEAFF
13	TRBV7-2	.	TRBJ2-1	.	TGTGCCAGCAGCACCCGACAGCACAATGAGCAGTTCTTC	CASSTRQHNEQFF
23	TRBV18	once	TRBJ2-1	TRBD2	TGTGCCAGCTCACCACCGATTTTAGGACTAGCGGGATTCAACAGCTCCAAACGGAATGAGCAGTTCTTC	CASSPPILGLAGFNSSKRNEQFF
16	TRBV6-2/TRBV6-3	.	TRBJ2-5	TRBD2	TGTGCCAGCAGTTACTGGACTAGCGCCATCCAAGAGACCCAGTACTTC	CASSYWTSAIQETQYF
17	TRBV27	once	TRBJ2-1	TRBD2	TGTGCCAGCAGTCCGTCACCGGGACTAGCCTCCTACAATGAGCAGTTCTTC	CASSPSPGLASYNEQFF
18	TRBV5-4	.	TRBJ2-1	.	TGTGCCAGCAGCCCCCGGGGGAGGCGCTCCCTCTTCTACAATGAGCAGTTCTTC	CASSPRGRRSLFYNEQFF
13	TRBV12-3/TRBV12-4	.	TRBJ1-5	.	TGTGCCAGCAAGGCGGATAGCAATCAGCCCCAGCATTTT	CASKADSNQPQHF
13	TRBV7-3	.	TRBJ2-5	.	TGTGCCAGCAGCGCCGGGGTGAGAGAGACCCAGTACTTC	CASSAGVRETQYF
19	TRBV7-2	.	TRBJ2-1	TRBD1	TGTGCCAGCAGCTTGTGGCCCTTGACAGGGGTCGGGCGGGCCCGGGAGCAGTTCTTC	CASSLWPLTGVGRAREQFF
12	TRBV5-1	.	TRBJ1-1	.	TGCGCCAGCAGCGCCGGGGGGGCAGAAGCTTTCTTT	CASSAGGAEAFF
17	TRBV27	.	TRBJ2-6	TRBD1	TGTGCCAGCAGTTCCGGACAGGGGGTCTCTGGGGCCAACGTCCTGACTTTC	CASSSGQGVSGANVLTF
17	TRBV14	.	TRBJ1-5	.	TGTGCCAGCAGCCAAGAGGAGCTATTAGGAGGCAATCAGCCCCAGCATTTT	CASSQEELLGGNQPQHF
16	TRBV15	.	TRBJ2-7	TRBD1	TGTGCCACCAGCAGTGGGGCCGGGACAGGGGTACTCGAGCAGTACTTC	CATSSGAGTGVLEQYF
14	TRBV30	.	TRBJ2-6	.	TGTGCCTGGACAAGGGGCGCTGGGGCCAACGTCCTGACTTTC	CAWTRGAGANVLTF
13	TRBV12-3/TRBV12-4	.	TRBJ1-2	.	TGTGCCAGCAGTTTTCAGATAAACTATGGCTACACCTTC	CASSFQINYGYTF
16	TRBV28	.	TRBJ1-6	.	TGTGCCAGCAGTCCCCGGGGACTTGGCGGGGTTTCACCCCTCCACTTT	CASSPRGLGGVSPLHF
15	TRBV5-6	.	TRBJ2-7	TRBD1	TGTGCCAGCAGCCGCCCTGGACAGGGAGCCTACGAGCAGTACTTC	CASSRPGQGAYEQYF
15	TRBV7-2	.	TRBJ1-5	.	TGTGCCAGCAGCCCCCAGACAGGCCGCAATCAGCCCCAGCATTTT	CASSPQTGRNQPQHF
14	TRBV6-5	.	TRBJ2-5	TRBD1	TGTGCCAGCAACGGACAGGGAAGGCAAGAGACCCAGTACTTC	CASNGQGRQETQYF
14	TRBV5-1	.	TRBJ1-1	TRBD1	TGCGCCAGCAGCTTGGCAGGGGGTGACACTGAAGCTTTCTTT	CASSLAGGDTEAFF
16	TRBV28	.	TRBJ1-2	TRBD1	TGTGCCAGCAGCCGATTGGCCGGGACAGGGAACTATGGCTACACCTTC	CASSRLAGTGNYGYTF